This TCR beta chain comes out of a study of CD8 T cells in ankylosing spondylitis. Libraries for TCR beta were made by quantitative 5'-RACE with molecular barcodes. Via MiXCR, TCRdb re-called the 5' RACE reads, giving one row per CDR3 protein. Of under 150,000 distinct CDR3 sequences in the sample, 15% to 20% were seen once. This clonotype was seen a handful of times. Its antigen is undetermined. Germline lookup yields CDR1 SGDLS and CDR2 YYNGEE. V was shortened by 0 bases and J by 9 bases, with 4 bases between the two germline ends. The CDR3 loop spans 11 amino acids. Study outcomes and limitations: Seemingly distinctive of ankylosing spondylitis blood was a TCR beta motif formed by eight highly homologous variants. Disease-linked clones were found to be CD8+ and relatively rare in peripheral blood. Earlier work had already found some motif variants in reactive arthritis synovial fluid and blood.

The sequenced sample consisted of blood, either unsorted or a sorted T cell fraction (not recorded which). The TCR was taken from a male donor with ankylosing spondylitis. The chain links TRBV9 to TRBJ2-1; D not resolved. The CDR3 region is CASSVGSEQFF. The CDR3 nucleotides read TGTGCCAGCAGCGTAGGAAGTGAGCAGTTCTTC.